This T cell receptor (beta chain) derives from a study of blood T cell repertoires in COVID-19. Turning to the study itself: Some COVID-19 samples were acute and others convalescent; all came from the United States, Italy and Spain. T cells, B-cell-depleted T cells, or PBMCs supplied cDNA or gDNA.

Source study methods: Using reference gene primer amplification, nucleated cell counts were estimated. Profiling relied on immunoSEQ multiplex PCR, and the TCRdb table lists in-frame clones only, not all of them. The D gene and trimming were derived from the DNA, and the V and J assignments and clone size from that table. The profile shows 60,000 to 70,000 clones, more than 85% of them singletons. V was pared by 6 bases and J by 4 bases, with 7 bases of the junction left unmatched. CDR1 MDHEN and CDR2 SYDVKM come from the germline V gene. CDR3 size: 14 residues. The TCR originated in a human donor with active COVID-19. The donor label of this sample is uncertain. The sample taken for sequencing was peripheral blood. J is TRBJ2-7 and V is TRBV28; 9 bases are a match to TRBD1. The CDR3 DNA is TGTGCCAGCAGGCCCGGGACAGGGAGTTACGAGCAGTACTTC. As protein: CASRPGTGSYEQYF.